Below are 25 T cell receptor beta chains sequenced from a single sample in a study of Ad26.COV2.S vaccination and SARS-CoV-2 variants. Clones were read by immunoSEQ multiplex PCR, and TCRdb kept only the in-frame ones, dropping some. This table has 200,000 to 250,000 clones, over 75% appearing once. Treatment defined: over 15 received Ad26.COV2.S at low or high dose, single or two shots; 5 received placebo; per-sample allocation not given. Sampling was performed 63 days after the first vaccine or placebo injection. The specimen was peripheral blood, collected in a trial of Ad26.COV2.S vaccine versus placebo. These receptors were collected from a person between 18 and 65 years old who received the Ad26.COV2.S COVID-19 vaccine or a placebo.

This clone was seen just once. This rearrangement joins TRBV10-3 to TRBJ2-3; 13 positions agree with TRBD2. After removal of 2 bases from V and 0 bases from J, the junction contained 5 bases not matched to a gene. This CDR3 has 18 amino acids. Looked up from germline, CDR1 is ENHRY and CDR2 is SYGVKD. CDR3 in DNA: TGTGCCATCAGTGAGGGACTAGCGGGAGCGACTAGCACAGATACGCAGTATTTT. Protein product: CAISEGLAGATSTDTQYF.

The chain uses TRBV30 and TRBJ2-5; 8 bases fit TRBD1. Per the germline V gene, CDR1 is GTSNPN and CDR2 is SVGIG (reference sequence). Trimming at V came to 0 bases and at J to 5 bases, leaving 11 bases not matched to a gene. The CDR3 spans 16 residues. Here the CDR3 DNA reads TGTGCCTGGAGTGTAGTGGCGGACAGGGCCCGGGAGACCCAGTACTTC. It translates to CAWSVVADRARETQYF.

The genes are TRBV19 and TRBJ2-4; tentatively, D is TRBD2 (7 bases). Per the germline V gene, CDR1 is LNHDA and CDR2 is SQIVND (reference sequence). The V end lost 6 bases, the J end lost 6 bases, and 18 bases lay between the germline ends. This CDR3 spans 15 amino acids. CDR3 protein: CASRTIRGAGNIQYF. The CDR3 bases are TGTGCCAGTAGGACAATACGGGGGGCCGGAAACATTCAGTACTTC.

The chain combines TRBV28 with TRBJ1-5; 9 bases agree with TRBD1. The CDR3 has 15 residues. Germline CDR1 and CDR2: MDHEN and SYDVKM. The V and J ends lost 5 bases and 3 bases, in that order; junction bases with no gene match: 5. CDR3 sequence: CASSLRQGDNQPQHF. CDR3 sequence (DNA): TGTGCCAGCAGTCTCAGACAGGGGGACAATCAGCCCCAGCATTTT.

The chain recombines TRBV19 with TRBJ2-6; TRBD1 agrees at 10 bases. Looked up from germline, CDR1 is LNHDA and CDR2 is SQIVND (reference sequence). V shed 4 bases and J 3 bases; nucleotides not matched to a gene: 12. The CDR3 spans 19 residues. CDR3 in amino acids: CASSNTRDRGVYGANVLTF. CDR3 coding DNA: TGTGCCAGTAGTAACACTCGGGACAGGGGAGTTTATGGGGCCAACGTCCTGACTTTC. Supplemented by reference TRBV19 and TRBJ2-6, the full variable domain reads DGGITQSPKYLFRKEGQNVTLSCEQNLNHDAMYWYRQDPGQGLRLIYYSQIVNDFQKGDIAEGYSVSREKKESFPLTVTSAQKNPTAFYLCASSNTRDRGVYGANVLTFGAGSRLTVL.

This sequence joins TRBV19 and TRBJ1-2, with 9 bases lining up with TRBD1. V shed 3 bases, J shed 1 base, and the junction held 3 bases outside the gene matches. The CDR3 has 15 residues. Per the germline V gene, CDR1 is LNHDA and CDR2 is SQIVND (reference sequence). DNA of the CDR3: TGTGCCAGTAGTATGGAGACAGGGGGTAACTATGGCTACACCTTC. As protein: CASSMETGGNYGYTF.

The chain carries TRBV7-9 and TRBJ2-7; the match to TRBD2 covers 10 bases. The germline CDR1 and CDR2 sequences are SEHNR and FQNEAQ (reference sequence). With V trimmed by 7 bases and J by 5 bases, 8 bases remained unmatched. The CDR3 consists of 14 residues. Here the CDR3 DNA reads TGTGCCAGCACCGCCGGGACTAGCGTCAACGAGCAGTACTTC. This encodes CASTAGTSVNEQYF.

The CDR3 nucleotides read TGTGCCAGCAGCTACCTGGGACTAGCGGGGGGGCCTGAGCAGTTCTTC. This encodes CASSYLGLAGGPEQFF. This chain links TRBV7-8 with TRBJ2-1; 16 bases are shared with TRBD2. The CDR3 covers 16 residues. The germline V gene encodes CDR1 SGHVS and CDR2 FQNEAQ. With 4 bases clipped from V and 9 bases from J, the junction kept 6 bases outside the gene matches.

The CDR3 DNA is TGTGCCAGCAGTGAAGAGGTGAGCCGCGAGCAGTACTTC. Translation: CASSEEVSREQYF. The chain recombines TRBV6-1 with TRBJ2-7; D gene unclear. CDR1 and CDR2 from the germline V gene are MNHNS and SASEGT. The CDR3 is 13 residues long. V lost 1 base, J lost 6 bases, and 10 bases lay in between.

This chain uses TRBV5-5 with TRBJ1-1; 11 positions match TRBD1. This CDR3 region has 15 residues. CDR1 and CDR2 from the germline V gene are SGHKS and YYEKEE (reference sequence). The ends lost 4 bases at V and 6 bases at J; junction bases unmatched: 8. The CDR3 bases are TGTGCCAGCAGCCCCCGGACAGGGGGCTACGCTGAAGCTTTCTTT. Translation gives CASSPRTGGYAEAFF. Drawing the rest from reference TRBV5-5 and TRBJ1-1, the complete variable domain is DAGVTQSPTHLIKTRGQQVTLRCSPISGHKSVSWYQQVLGQGPQFIFQYYEKEERGRGNFPDRFSARQFPNYSSELNVNALLLGDSALYLCASSPRTGGYAEAFFGQGTRLTVV.

The rearrangement joins TRBV28 to TRBJ2-7; the D gene is possibly TRBD2 (5 bases). Germline CDR1 and CDR2: MDHEN and SYDVKM. The CDR3 runs to 14 residues. Trimming left V 4 bases short and J 1 base short, with 11 bases between. The CDR3, as DNA: TGTGCCAGCAGTTCGCCCCCGGGGTCCTACGAGCAGTACTTC. It yields the protein CASSSPPGSYEQYF.

The CDR3 sequence: CASSARQGSQETQYF. The CDR3 coding sequence is TGTGCCAGCAGCGCGAGACAGGGATCTCAAGAGACCCAGTACTTC. The genes are TRBV9 and TRBJ2-5, with 7 bases lining up with TRBD1. In germline, CDR1 is SGDLS, CDR2 YYNGEE. Trimming at V came to 3 bases and at J to 2 bases, leaving 7 bases not matched to a gene. This CDR3 is 15 amino acids long.

The J gene is TRBJ2-7, the V gene TRBV5-1; D gene uncertain. Trimming cost V 0 bases and J 2 bases, with 3 bases left between them. Germline CDR1 SGHRS, CDR2 YFSETQ. The CDR3 runs 12 residues. The CDR3 sequence: CASSLDAYEQYF. The CDR3 DNA follows: TGCGCCAGCAGCTTGGATGCCTACGAGCAGTACTTC. Looking up the rest from reference TRBV5-1 and TRBJ2-7 gives the full variable domain: KAGVTQTPRYLIKTRGQQVTLSCSPISGHRSVSWYQQTPGQGLQFLFEYFSETQRNKGNFPGRFSGRQFSNSRSEMNVSTLELGDSALYLCASSLDAYEQYFGPGTRLTVT.

The chain recombines TRBV19 with TRBJ2-5; 7 bases match TRBD2. The V segment lost 5 bases and the J segment 5 bases; nucleotides outside the gene matches: 8. Looked up from germline, CDR1 is LNHDA and CDR2 is SQIVND (reference sequence). CDR3 length: 14 amino acids. CDR3 sequence reads: CASSPPGGWETQYF. DNA for the CDR3: TGTGCCAGTAGTCCGCCGGGAGGATGGGAGACCCAGTACTTC.

The V and J genes are TRBV5-1 and TRBJ1-1; D gene ambiguous. This CDR3 has 14 residues. V was cut by 1 base and J by 4 bases, with 11 bases left in between. Germline V gene data show CDR1 as SGHRS and CDR2 as YFSETQ. The CDR3 protein is CASSLLGQSTEAFF. The CDR3 DNA is TGCGCCAGCAGCTTGTTGGGCCAATCCACTGAAGCTTTCTTT.

The rearrangement joins TRBV6-5 to TRBJ1-3; 8 nucleotides match TRBD1. J was trimmed by 2 bases and V by 7 bases; bases with no gene match: 1. This CDR3 is 13 amino acids long. The germline V gene encodes CDR1 MNHEY and CDR2 SVGAGI. The CDR3 region has the DNA TGTGCCAGCAAACAGGGGGCTGGAAACACCATATATTTT. It codes for CASKQGAGNTIYF.

The chain recombines TRBV7-3 with TRBJ2-1; D not certain. CDR1 is SGHTA, CDR2 FQGTGA, per germline. The CDR3 is made up of 17 amino acids. The germline V and J ends were trimmed by 5 bases and 0 bases, with 17 bases remaining between them. The chain's CDR3 is CASSPMKIDRSYNEQFF. Here the CDR3 DNA reads TGTGCCAGCAGCCCAATGAAGATAGATCGCTCCTACAATGAGCAGTTCTTC.

J is TRBJ2-5 and V is TRBV5-1; TRBD2 is a possible D gene (6 bases). Looked up from germline, CDR1 is SGHRS and CDR2 is YFSETQ. V gave up 1 base and J gave up 5 bases, with 12 bases separating them. This CDR3 contains 14 residues. CDR3 DNA: TGCGCCAGCAGCTTGACGGGGGTCGGGGAGACCCAGTACTTC. Translation gives CASSLTGVGETQYF.

V usage is TRBV18 and J usage is TRBJ2-1; 15 positions agree with TRBD2. In germline, CDR1 is KGHSH, CDR2 LQKENI. The J segment lost 8 bases and the V segment lost 3 bases, leaving 5 bases of the junction unmatched. The CDR3 runs to 16 residues. The CDR3 spells CASSPPRTSGRDEQFF. For the CDR3, the DNA is TGTGCCAGCTCACCTCCGCGGACTAGCGGGAGGGATGAGCAGTTCTTC.

This clone was counted once. The chain recombines TRBV9 with TRBJ2-1, with D unresolved. The CDR3 sequence is 13 residues long. Per the germline V gene, CDR1 is SGDLS and CDR2 is YYNGEE. The V end lost 0 bases, the J end lost 4 bases, and 5 bases lay between the germline ends. CDR3 loop: CASSVETYNEQFF. The CDR3 coding sequence is TGTGCCAGCAGCGTAGAAACTTACAATGAGCAGTTCTTC.

The gene calls are TRBV21-1 and TRBJ2-3; TRBD2 is the table's D call and was not checked against the DNA. TRBV21-1 is deemed a pseudogene. This CDR3 contains 11 residues. CDR3 region: CAPSSADTQYF. For the CDR3, the DNA is TGTGCCCCCTCGTCCGCAGATACGCAGTATTTT.

This clone was observed once. This sequence joins TRBV11-2 and TRBJ1-1, with 11 bases lining up with TRBD1. The CDR3 runs to 17 residues. J gave up 0 bases and V 5 bases, and 8 bases lay outside the gene matches. Germline V CDR1 and CDR2: SGHAT, FQNNGV. In DNA, the CDR3 is TGTGCCAGCAGCCTACGGACAGGGGGCGCCATGAACACTGAAGCTTTCTTT. This codes for CASSLRTGGAMNTEAFF.

The J gene is TRBJ1-2, the V gene TRBV11-2; D is perhaps TRBD1 (5 bases). The CDR3 sequence is 14 residues long. Trimming removed 1 base at V and 4 bases at J, with 10 bases between. Germline CDR1 reads SGHAT; CDR2 reads FQNNGV. CDR3 protein: CASSLVGQGYGYTF. Here the CDR3 DNA reads TGTGCCAGCAGCTTAGTGGGGCAGGGCTATGGCTACACCTTC.

This chain connects TRBV7-9 to TRBJ1-1; tentatively, D is TRBD1 (5 bases). CDR1 SEHNR and CDR2 FQNEAQ come from the germline V gene (reference sequence). The CDR3 sequence is 12 residues long. Trimming left V 5 bases short and J 8 bases short, with 12 bases between. DNA of the CDR3: TGTGCCAGCAGCCTTTCGGCAGGGGAAGCTTTCTTT. This encodes CASSLSAGEAFF.

This clone was recorded once. The V and J genes are TRBV6-6 and TRBJ1-4, with 9 bases aligning to TRBD1. The CDR3 has 13 residues. The germline gives CDR1 MNHNY, CDR2 SVGAGI (reference sequence). Trimming at V came to 7 bases and at J to 10 bases, leaving 7 bases not matched to a gene. CDR3 residues: CASMDRGMGKLFF. DNA for the CDR3: TGTGCCAGCATGGACAGGGGTATGGGAAAACTGTTTTTT.